The source of this T cell receptor (beta chain) is a study of somatic mutations in cytotoxic T cells in rheumatoid arthritis. The repertoire was sequenced with immunoSEQ multiplex PCR; TCRdb's copy has only in-frame clones and lacks some. The table has about 25,000 clones, roughly 74% seen once. Controls that were healthy consisted of blood donors whose median age was around 55 years (range about 21-70), with around 60% female. Positive magnetic bead selection, which isolated the CD4+ and CD8+ cells, was followed by a flow cytometry check of purity. The sequence came from a woman aged 18-30 years in good health. What was sequenced was CD8+ T cells sorted from blood.

CDR3 region: CASSDWAYQPQHF. In DNA form, the CDR3 reads TGTGCCAGCAGTGATTGGGCGTATCAGCCCCAGCATTTT. The chain joins TRBV6-1 to TRBJ1-5; D is ambiguous. Germline CDR1 and CDR2: MNHNS and SASEGT. This CDR3 is built from 13 residues. The V end lost 3 bases, the J end lost 5 bases, and 8 bases lay between the germline ends.